The T cell receptor beta chain described here comes from a study of OX40 agonist ivuxolimab in advanced cancers. Background on the study: One hepatocellular carcinoma and a couple of cutaneous melanoma patients partially responded.

Repertoires were generated with immunoSEQ multiplex PCR, while TCRdb's copy carries only in-frame clones and drops some. The sample carries around 80,000 clones, about 88% recorded once. Trimming at V came to 3 bases and at J to 5 bases, leaving 3 bases not matched to a gene. CDR1 is GTSNPN and CDR2 is SVGIG in the germline V gene (reference sequence). The CDR3 is 12 residues long. The source of this sequence is an adult with an advanced solid tumor such as melanoma, head and neck, liver or kidney cancer. The chain employs TRBV30 and TRBJ2-5; 7 bases align to TRBD2. The material was CD4+ or CD8+ T cells sorted from blood, obtained in a trial of the OX40 agonist ivuxolimab. The CDR3 DNA reads as TGTGCCTGGAGGGACGGGAGGGAGACCCAGTACTTC. It is translated as CAWRDGRETQYF.